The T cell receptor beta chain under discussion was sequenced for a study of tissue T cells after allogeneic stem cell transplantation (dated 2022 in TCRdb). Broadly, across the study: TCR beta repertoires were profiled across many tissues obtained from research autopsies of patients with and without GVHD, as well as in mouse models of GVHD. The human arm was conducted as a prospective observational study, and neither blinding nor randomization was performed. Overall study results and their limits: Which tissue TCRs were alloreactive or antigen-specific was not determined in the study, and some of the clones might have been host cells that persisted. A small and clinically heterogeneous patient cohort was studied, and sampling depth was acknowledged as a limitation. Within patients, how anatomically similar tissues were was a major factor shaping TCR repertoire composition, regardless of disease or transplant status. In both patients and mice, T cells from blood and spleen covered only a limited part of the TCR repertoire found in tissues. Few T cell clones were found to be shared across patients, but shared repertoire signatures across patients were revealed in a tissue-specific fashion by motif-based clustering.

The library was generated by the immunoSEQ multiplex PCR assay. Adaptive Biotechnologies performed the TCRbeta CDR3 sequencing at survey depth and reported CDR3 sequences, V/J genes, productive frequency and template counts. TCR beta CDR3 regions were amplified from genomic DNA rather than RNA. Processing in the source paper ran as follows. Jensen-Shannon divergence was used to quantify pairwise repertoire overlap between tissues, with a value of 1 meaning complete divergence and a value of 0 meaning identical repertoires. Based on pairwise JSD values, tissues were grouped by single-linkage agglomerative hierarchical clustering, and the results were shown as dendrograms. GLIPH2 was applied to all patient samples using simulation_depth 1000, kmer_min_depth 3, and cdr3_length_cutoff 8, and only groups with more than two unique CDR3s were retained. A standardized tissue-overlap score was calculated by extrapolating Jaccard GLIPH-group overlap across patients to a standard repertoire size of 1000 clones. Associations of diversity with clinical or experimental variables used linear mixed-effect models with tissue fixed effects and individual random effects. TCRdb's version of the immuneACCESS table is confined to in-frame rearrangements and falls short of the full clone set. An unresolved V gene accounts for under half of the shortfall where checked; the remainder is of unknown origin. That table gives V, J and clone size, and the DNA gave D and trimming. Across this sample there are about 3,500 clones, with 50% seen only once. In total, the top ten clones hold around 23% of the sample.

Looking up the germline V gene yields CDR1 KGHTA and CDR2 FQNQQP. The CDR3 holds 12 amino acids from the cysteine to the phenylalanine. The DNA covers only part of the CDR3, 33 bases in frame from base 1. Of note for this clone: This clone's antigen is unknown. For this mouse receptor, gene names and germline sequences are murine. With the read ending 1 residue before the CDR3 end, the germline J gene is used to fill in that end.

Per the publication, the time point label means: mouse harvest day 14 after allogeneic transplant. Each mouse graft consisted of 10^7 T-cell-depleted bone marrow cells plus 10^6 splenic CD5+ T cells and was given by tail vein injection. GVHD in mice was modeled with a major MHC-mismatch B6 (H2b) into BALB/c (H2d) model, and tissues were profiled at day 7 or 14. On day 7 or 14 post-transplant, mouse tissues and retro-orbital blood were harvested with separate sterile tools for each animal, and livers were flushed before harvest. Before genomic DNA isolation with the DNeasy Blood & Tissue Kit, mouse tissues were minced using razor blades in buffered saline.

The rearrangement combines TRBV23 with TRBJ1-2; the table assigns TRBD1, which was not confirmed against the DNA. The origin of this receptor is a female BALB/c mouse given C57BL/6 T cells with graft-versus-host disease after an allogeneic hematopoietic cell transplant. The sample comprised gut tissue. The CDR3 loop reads CSSRQGDSDYTF. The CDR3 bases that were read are TGCTCCAGCAGACAGGGGGACTCCGACTACACC.